This is a list of T cell receptor beta chains from one sample in a study of CD8+CD57+ T cells in acquired aplastic anemia. In TCRdb, the reads were re-called with MiXCR into one record per CDR3 protein. Of hundreds of thousands of distinct CDR3 sequences listed, around 72% are singletons. The specimen was sorted CD4+, CD8+, or CD8+CD57+ T cells (not recorded which) from PBMCs. The receptors here all came from a human donor in good health, serving as a control. Both conserved end residues are trimmed from each CDR3.

j_call,v_call,cdr3_aa
TRBJ2-7,TRBV19,ASSIDGGPYEQY
TRBJ2-7,TRBV25-1,ASSAPISTGVSYEQY
TRBJ2-1,TRBV13,ASSPGSVGQF
TRBJ1-2,TRBV7-2,ASSLQLSGGGTD
TRBJ1-2,TRBV4-3,ASSQAGRGAEGYT
TRBJ2-7,TRBV10-3,ATEPNRDYEQY
TRBJ1-2,TRBV2,ASGFQGANYGYT
TRBJ2-5,TRBV2,ASSPLRAGEETQY
TRBJ2-2,TRBV10-1,ASSRTGDTGELF
TRBJ2-7,TRBV9,ASSRDGPYEQY
TRBJ2-3,TRBV25-1,ASSLRTDTQY
TRBJ2-1,TRBV7-2,ASSPGLYEQF
TRBJ2-3,TRBV11-1,ASSSREANTDTQY
TRBJ2-1,TRBV25-1,ASIPSGGNEQF
TRBJ2-7,TRBV20-1,SVSQADYEY
TRBJ1-2,TRBV7-2,ASSFLYNYGYT
TRBJ1-2,TRBV7-2,ASSPDHGGYT
TRBJ2-7,TRBV24-1,ATSRDRNYEQY
TRBJ1-2,TRBV7-2,ASRRDGQYGYE
TRBJ1-5,TRBV10-3,AISYSRGAGYQPQH
TRBJ1-1,TRBV5-1,ASSLVQLRTEAF
TRBJ1-1,TRBV5-1,ASSLAPQGLF
TRBJ2-7,TRBV15,ATSSGGPGEQY
TRBJ2-2,TRBV4-1,ASSQGGGSGELF
TRBJ1-3,TRBV7-6,ASSHRMDSGNPIY
TRBJ2-7,TRBV11-2,ASSSGLAGYEQY
TRBJ1-2,TRBV9,ASRQTDRDEEYT
TRBJ2-3,TRBV12-5,ASAPGTSVTDTQY
TRBJ2-5,TRBV7-2,ASSPLGTQY
TRBJ2-3,TRBV7-3,ASSLGPPRVTAAY
TRBJ2-6,TRBV5-1,ASSFTGVDSGANVLT
TRBJ1-3,TRBV29-1,SVRENSGNTIY
TRBJ2-5,TRBV6-6,ASSSQETQY
TRBJ1-2,TRBV5-1,ASSSGTYIYNYGYT
TRBJ1-5,TRBV3-1,ASSQDRNQPQH
TRBJ2-7,TRBV2,ATSRDGSTTGQY
TRBJ1-2,TRBV20-1,SARRGGSLDGYT
TRBJ1-6,TRBV12-3/TRBV12-4,ASSSRTTGPYNSPLH
TRBJ1-3,TRBV5-1,ASRSDGSSGNTIY
TRBJ2-5,TRBV7-2,ASSLRVGQETHY
TRBJ2-1,TRBV5-1,ASSEGGPNEQF
TRBJ1-2,TRBV6-5,ASSEGGWGYGYT
TRBJ1-1,TRBV4-2,ASTPRWQGANTEAF
TRBJ1-2,TRBV11-1,ASSQRSVDDNYGYT
TRBJ1-2,TRBV24-1,ATSSDRTENYGYT
TRBJ2-5,TRBV7-9,ASRPATEEGTQY
TRBJ2-1,TRBV7-2,ASSFDRTATQNFQF
TRBJ1-2,TRBV9,ASSIPTTGPKLGYT
TRBJ2-7,TRBV20-1,SARDRGTYEQY
TRBJ2-3,TRBV7-2,ANSFRGSTDTQY
TRBJ2-6,TRBV7-6,ASSIVVGSDSGANVLT
TRBJ2-7,TRBV19,ASSAVGYYEQY
TRBJ1-2,TRBV5-1,ASSLAPALANYGYT
TRBJ2-7,TRBV5-5,ASSQLAGGLDEQY
TRBJ2-1,TRBV2,ALAPDRHNEQF
TRBJ2-7,TRBV29-1,SAGRGLGYERY
TRBJ1-1,TRBV9,ASSMHTSAG